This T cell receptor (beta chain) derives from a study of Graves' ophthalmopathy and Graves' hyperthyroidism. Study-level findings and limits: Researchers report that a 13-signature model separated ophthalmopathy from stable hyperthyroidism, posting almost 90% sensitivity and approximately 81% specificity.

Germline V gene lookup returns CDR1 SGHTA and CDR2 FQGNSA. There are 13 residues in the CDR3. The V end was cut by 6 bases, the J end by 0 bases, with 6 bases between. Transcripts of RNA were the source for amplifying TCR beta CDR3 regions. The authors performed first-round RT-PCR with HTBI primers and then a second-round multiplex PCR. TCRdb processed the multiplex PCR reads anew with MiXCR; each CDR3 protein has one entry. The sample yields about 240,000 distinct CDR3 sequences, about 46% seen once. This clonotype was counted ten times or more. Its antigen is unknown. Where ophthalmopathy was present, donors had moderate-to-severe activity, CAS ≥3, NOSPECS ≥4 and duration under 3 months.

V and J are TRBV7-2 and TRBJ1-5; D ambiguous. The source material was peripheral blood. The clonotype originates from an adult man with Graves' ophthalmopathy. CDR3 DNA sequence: TGTGCCAGCAGTCGCTCTAGCAATCAGCCCCAGCATTTT. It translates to CASSRSSNQPQHF.